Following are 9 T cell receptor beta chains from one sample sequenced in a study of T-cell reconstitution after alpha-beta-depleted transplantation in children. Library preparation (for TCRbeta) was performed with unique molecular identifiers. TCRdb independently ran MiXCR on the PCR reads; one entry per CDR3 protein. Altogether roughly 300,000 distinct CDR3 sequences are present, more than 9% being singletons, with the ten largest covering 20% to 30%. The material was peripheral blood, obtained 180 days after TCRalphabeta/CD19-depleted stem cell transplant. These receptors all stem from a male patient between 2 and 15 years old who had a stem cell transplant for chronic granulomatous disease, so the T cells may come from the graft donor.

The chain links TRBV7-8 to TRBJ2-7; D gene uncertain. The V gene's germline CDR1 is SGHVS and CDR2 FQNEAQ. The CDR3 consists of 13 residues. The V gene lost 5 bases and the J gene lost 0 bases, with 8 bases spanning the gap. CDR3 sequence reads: CASSHARSYEQYF. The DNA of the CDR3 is TGTGCCAGCAGCCACGCCCGCTCCTACGAGCAGTACTTC.

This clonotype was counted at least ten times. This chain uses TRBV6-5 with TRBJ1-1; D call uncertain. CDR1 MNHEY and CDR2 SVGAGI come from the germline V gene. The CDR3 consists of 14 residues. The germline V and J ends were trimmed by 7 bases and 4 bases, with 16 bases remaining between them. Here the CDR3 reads CASISRTSITEAFF. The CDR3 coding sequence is TGTGCCAGCATTTCCAGGACCTCCATCACTGAAGCTTTCTTT.

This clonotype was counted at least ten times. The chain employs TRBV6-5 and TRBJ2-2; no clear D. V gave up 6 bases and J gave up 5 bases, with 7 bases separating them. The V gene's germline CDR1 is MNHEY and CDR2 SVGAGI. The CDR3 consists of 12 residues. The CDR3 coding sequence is TGTGCCAGCAGACCTTGGACCGGGGAGCTGTTTTTT. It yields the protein CASRPWTGELFF.

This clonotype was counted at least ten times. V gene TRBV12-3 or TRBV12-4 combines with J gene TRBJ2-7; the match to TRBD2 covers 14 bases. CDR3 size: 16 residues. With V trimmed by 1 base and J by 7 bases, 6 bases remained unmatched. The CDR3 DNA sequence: TGTGCCAGCAGTTTAGTAGGGACTAGCGGGAGAGGGGAGCAGTACTTC. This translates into CASSLVGTSGRGEQYF.

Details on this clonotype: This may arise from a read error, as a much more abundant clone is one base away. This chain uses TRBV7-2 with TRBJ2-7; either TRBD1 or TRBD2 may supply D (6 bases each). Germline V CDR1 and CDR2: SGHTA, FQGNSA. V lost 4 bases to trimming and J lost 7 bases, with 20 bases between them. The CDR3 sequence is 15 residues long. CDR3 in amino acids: CASSSDSWGAFEQYF. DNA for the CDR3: TGTGCCAGCAGCTCGGATAGCTGGGGGGCCTTTGAGCAGTACTTC.

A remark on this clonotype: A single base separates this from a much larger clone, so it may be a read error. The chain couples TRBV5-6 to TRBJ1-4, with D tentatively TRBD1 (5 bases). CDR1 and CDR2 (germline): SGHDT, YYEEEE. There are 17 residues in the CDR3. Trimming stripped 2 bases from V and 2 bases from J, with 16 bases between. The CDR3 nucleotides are TGTGCCAGCAGCTTTCGAGGGACCTATGGGACTAATGAAAAACTGTTTTTT. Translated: CASSFRGTYGTNEKLFF.

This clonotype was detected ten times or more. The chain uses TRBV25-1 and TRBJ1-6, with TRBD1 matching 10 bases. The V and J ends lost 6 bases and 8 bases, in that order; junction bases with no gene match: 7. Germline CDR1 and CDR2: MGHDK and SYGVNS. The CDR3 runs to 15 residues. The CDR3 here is CASSPGTGVYSPLHF. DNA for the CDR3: TGTGCCAGCAGCCCCGGGACAGGGGTATATTCACCCCTCCACTTT.

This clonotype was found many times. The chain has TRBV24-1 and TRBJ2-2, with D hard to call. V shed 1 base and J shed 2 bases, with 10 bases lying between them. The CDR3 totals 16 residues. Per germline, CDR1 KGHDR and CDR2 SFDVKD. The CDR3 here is CATSDFETFNTGELFF. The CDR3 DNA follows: TGTGCCACCAGTGATTTCGAAACTTTCAACACCGGGGAGCTGTTTTTT.

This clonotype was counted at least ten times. The CDR3 DNA sequence: TGTGCCAGCAGTTTACGGGGTACGGGCGAGCAGTACTTC. Protein product: CASSLRGTGEQYF. J is TRBJ2-7 and V is TRBV12-3 or TRBV12-4; D perhaps matches TRBD2 (5 bases). The CDR3 loop spans 13 amino acids. The ends were cut back, 2 bases at V and 6 bases at J, with 11 bases in the middle.